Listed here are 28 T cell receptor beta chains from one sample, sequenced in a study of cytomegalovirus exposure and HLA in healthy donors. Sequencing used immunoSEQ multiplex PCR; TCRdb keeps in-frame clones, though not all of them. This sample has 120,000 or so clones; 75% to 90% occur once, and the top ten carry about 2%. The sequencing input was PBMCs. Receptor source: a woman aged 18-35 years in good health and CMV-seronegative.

The CDR3 loop reads CASRTGASVMYEQYF. DNA of the CDR3: TGTGCCAGCAGAACAGGGGCGTCGGTTATGTACGAGCAGTACTTC. The chain links TRBV2 to TRBJ2-7, with TRBD1 identical over 7 bases. There are 15 residues in the CDR3. Losses at the gene ends were 6 bases for V and 4 bases for J; bases not matched to a gene: 12. Germline V lookup: CDR1 SNHLY, CDR2 FYNNEI.

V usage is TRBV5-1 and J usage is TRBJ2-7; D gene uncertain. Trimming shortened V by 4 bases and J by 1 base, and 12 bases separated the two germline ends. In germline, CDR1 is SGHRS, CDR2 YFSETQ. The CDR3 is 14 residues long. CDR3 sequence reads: CASSPAATSYEQYF. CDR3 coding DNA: TGCGCCAGCAGCCCCGCGGCCACATCCTACGAGCAGTACTTC.

The CDR3 is CASPPQGEGELFF. The CDR3, as DNA: TGTGCCAGCCCGCCCCAGGGGGAGGGGGAGCTGTTTTTT. The chain carries TRBV27 and TRBJ2-2; 7 bases match TRBD1. After removal of 8 bases from V and 8 bases from J, the junction contained 8 bases not matched to a gene. Germline CDR1 is MNHEY and CDR2 is SMNVEV (reference sequence). The CDR3 is made up of 13 amino acids.

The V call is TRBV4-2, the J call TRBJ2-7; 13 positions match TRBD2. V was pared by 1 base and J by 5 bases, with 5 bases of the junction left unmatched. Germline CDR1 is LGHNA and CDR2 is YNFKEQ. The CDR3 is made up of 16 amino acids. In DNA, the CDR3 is TGTGCCAGCAGCCAAGGACTAGCGGGAGGCGGGGACGAGCAGTACTTC. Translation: CASSQGLAGGGDEQYF.

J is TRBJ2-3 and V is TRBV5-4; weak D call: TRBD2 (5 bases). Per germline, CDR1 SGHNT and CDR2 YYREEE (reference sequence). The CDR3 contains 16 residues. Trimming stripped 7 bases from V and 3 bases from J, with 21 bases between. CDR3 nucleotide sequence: TGTGCCAGCCCCGGAGGTCCTGAGCGGCTGACAGATACGCAGTATTTT. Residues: CASPGGPERLTDTQYF.

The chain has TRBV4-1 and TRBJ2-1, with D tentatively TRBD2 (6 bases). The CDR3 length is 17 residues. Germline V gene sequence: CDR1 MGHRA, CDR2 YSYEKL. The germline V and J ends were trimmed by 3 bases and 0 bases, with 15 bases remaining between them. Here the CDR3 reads CASSQISGQASYNEQFF. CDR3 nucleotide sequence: TGCGCCAGCAGCCAGATAAGCGGGCAAGCCTCCTACAATGAGCAGTTCTTC.

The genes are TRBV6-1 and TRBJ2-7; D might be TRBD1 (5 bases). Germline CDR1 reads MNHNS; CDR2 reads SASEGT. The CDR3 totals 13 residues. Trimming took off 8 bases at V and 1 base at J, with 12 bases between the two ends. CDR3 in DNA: TGTGCCAGCCCCCCGGACAATTCCTACGAGCAGTACTTC. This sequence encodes CASPPDNSYEQYF.

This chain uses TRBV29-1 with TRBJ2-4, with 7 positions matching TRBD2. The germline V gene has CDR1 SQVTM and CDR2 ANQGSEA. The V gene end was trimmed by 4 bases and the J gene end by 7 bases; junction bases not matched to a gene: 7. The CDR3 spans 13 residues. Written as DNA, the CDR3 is TGCAGCGTTGTGTCCTGGGAGGGGAACATTCAGTACTTC. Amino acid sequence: CSVVSWEGNIQYF.

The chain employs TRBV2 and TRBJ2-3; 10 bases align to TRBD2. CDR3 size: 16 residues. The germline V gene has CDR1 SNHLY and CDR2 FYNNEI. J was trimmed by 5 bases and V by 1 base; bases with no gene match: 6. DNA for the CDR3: TGTGCCAGCAGTGAAGTTGGAATAGCGGGAGGAGATACGCAGTATTTT. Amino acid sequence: CASSEVGIAGGDTQYF.

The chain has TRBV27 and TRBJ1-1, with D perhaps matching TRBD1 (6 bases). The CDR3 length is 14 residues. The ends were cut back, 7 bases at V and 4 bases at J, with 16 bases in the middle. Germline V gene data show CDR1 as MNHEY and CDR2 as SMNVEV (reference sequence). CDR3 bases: TGTGCCAGCATAAAAGGGGGTGTGGCCACTGAAGCTTTCTTT. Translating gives CASIKGGVATEAFF.

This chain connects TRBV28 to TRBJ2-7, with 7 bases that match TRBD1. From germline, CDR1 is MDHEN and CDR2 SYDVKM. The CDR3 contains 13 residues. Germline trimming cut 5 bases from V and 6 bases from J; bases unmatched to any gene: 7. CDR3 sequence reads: CASSPQGGSEQYF. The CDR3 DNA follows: TGTGCCAGCAGTCCACAAGGGGGCAGCGAGCAGTACTTC.

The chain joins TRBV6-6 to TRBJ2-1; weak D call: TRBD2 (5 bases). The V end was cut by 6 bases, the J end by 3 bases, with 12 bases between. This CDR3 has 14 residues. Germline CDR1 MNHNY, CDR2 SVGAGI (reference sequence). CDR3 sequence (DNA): TGTGCCAGCAGCGCACCCCGGGACTACAATGAGCAGTTCTTC. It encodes CASSAPRDYNEQFF.

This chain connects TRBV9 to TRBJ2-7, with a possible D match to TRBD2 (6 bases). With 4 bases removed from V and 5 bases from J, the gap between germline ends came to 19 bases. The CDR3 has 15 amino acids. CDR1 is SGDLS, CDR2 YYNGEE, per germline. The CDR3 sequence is CASSPATSLLNEQYF. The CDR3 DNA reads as TGTGCCAGCAGCCCAGCCACTAGCCTCCTCAACGAGCAGTACTTC.

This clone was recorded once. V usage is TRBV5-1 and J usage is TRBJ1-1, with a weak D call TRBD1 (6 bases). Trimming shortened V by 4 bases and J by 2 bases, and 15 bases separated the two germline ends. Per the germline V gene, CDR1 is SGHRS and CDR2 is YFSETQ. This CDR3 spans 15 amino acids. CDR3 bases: TGCGCCAGCAGCAAGGACAGTGCCCCCAACACTGAAGCTTTCTTT. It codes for CASSKDSAPNTEAFF.

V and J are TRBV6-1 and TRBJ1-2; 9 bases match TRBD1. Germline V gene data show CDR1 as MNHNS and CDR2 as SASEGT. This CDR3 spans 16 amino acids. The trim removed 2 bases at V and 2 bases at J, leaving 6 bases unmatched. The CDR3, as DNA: TGTGCCAGCAGTGAATGGCAACAGGGGGCCAACTATGGCTACACCTTC. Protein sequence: CASSEWQQGANYGYTF.

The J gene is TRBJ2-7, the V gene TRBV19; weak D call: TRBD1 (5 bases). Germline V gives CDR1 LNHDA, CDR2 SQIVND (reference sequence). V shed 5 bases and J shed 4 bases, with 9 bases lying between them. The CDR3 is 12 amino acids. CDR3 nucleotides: TGTGCCAGTAGTGCTGGGGCGTACGAGCAGTACTTC. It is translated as CASSAGAYEQYF.

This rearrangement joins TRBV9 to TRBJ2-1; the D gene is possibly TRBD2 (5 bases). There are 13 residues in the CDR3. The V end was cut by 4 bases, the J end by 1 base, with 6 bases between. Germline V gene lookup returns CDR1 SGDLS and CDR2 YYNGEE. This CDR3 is CASSLASYNEQFF. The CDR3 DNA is TGTGCCAGCAGCCTAGCATCCTACAATGAGCAGTTCTTC.

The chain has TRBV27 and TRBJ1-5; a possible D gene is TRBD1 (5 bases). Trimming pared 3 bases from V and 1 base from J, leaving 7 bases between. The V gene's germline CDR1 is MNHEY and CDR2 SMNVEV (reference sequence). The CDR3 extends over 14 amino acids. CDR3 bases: TGTGCCAGCAGTTTCGGGGGGAGCAATCAGCCCCAGCATTTT. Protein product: CASSFGGSNQPQHF.

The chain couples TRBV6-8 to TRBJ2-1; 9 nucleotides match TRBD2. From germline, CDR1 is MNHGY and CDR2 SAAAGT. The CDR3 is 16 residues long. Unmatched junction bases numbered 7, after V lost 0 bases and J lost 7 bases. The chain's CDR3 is CASSYSSREGRNEQFF. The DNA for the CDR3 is TGTGCCAGCAGTTACTCTTCGCGGGAGGGGCGGAATGAGCAGTTCTTC.

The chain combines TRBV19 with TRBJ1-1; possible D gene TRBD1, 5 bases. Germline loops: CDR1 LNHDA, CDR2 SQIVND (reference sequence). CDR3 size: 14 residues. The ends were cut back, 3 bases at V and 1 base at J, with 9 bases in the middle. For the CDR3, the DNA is TGTGCCAGTAGTATGGAGGGGAGGAACACTGAAGCTTTCTTT. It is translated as CASSMEGRNTEAFF. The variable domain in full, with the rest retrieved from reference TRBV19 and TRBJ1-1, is DGGITQSPKYLFRKEGQNVTLSCEQNLNHDAMYWYRQDPGQGLRLIYYSQIVNDFQKGDIAEGYSVSREKKESFPLTVTSAQKNPTAFYLCASSMEGRNTEAFFGQGTRLTVV.

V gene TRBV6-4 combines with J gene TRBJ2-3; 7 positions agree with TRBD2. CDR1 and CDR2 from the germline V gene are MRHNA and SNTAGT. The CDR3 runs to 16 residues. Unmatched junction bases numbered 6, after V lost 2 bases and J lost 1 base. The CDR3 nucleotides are TGTGCCAGCAGTGACCTGGCGGGAGACGGCACAGATACGCAGTATTTT. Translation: CASSDLAGDGTDTQYF.

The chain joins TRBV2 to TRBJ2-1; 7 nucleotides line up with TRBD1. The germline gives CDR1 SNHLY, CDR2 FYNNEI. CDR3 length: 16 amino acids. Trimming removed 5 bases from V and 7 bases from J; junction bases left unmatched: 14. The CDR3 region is CASSFRTGARKNEQFF. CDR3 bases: TGTGCCAGCAGTTTCCGAACAGGGGCTAGAAAGAATGAGCAGTTCTTC.

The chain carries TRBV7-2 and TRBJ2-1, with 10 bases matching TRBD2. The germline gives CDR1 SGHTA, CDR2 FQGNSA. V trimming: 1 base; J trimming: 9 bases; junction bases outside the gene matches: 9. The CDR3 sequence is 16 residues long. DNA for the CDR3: TGTGCCAGCAGCTTAGTTAGCGGGAGGCCAGGGGGTGAGCAGTTCTTC. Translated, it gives CASSLVSGRPGGEQFF.

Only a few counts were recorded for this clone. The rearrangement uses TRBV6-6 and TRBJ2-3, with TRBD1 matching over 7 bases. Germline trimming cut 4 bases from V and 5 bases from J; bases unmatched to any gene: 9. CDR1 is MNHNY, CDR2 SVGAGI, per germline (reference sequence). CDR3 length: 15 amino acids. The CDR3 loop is CASSSLLDREDTQYF. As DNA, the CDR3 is TGTGCCAGCAGTTCCCTACTCGACAGGGAAGATACGCAGTATTTT.

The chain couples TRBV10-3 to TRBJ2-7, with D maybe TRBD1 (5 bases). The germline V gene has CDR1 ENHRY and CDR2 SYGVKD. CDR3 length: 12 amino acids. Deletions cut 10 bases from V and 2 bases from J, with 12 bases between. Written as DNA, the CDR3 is TGTGCCACCAGGACAAGGACCTACGAGCAGTACTTC. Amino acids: CATRTRTYEQYF.

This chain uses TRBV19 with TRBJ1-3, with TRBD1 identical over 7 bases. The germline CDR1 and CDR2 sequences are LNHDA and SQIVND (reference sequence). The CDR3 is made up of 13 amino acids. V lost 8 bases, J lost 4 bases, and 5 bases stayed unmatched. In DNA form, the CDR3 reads TGTGCCAGTGGGGGACAGCGAGGAAACACCATATATTTT. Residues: CASGGQRGNTIYF.

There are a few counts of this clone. The CDR3 bases are TGTGCCAGCAGCTTAAGCGAGGTGCAGCCCCAGCATTTT. The encoded protein is CASSLSEVQPQHF. The genes are TRBV7-2 and TRBJ1-5; D is ambiguous. Deletions cut 2 bases from V and 7 bases from J, with 9 bases between. Germline CDR1 reads SGHTA; CDR2 reads FQGNSA. The CDR3 consists of 13 residues.

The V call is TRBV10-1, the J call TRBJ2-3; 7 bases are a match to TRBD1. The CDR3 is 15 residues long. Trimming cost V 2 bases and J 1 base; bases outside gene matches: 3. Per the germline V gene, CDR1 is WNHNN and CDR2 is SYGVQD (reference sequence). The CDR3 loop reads CASSEIQGGTDTQYF. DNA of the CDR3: TGCGCCAGCAGTGAGATCCAGGGGGGCACAGATACGCAGTATTTT.